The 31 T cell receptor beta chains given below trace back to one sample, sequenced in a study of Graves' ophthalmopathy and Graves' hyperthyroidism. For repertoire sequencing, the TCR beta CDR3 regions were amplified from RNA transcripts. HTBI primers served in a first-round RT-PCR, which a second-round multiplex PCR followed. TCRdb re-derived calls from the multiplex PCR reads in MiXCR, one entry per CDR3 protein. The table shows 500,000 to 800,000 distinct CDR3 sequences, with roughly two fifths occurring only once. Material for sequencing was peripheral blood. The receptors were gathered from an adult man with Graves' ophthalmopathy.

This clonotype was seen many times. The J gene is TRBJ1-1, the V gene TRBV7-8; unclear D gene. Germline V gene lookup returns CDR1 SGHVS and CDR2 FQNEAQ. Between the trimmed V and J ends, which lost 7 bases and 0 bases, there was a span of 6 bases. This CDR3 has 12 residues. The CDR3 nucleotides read TGTGCCAGCACCCAATTGAACACTGAAGCTTTCTTT. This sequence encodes CASTQLNTEAFF.

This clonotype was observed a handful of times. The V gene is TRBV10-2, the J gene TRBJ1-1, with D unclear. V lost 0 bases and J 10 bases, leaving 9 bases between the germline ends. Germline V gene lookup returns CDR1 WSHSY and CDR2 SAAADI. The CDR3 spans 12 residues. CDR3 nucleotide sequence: TGCGCCAGCAGTGAGTCGACGGGTCTAGCTTTCTTT. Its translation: CASSESTGLAFF.

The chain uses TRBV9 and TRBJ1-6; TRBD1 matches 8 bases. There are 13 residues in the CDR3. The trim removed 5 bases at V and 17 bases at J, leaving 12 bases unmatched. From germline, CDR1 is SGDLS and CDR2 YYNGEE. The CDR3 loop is CASSNRPGTGIHF. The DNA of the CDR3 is TGTGCCAGCAGTAACAGACCCGGGACAGGCATCCACTTT. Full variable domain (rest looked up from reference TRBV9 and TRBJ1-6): DSGVTQTPKHLITATGQRVTLRCSPRSGDLSVYWYQQSLDQGLQFLIQYYNGEERAKGNILERFSAQQFPDLHSELNLSSLELGDSALYFCASSNRPGTGIHFGNGTRLTVT.

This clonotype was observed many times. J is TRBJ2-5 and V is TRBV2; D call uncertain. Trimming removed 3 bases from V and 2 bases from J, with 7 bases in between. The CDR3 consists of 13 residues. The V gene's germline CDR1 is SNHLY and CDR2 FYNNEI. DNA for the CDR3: TGTGCCAGCAGTGATTCAGGACAAGAGACCCAGTACTTC. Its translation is CASSDSGQETQYF. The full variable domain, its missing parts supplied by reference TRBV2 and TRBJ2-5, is EPEVTQTPSHQVTQMGQEVILRCVPISNHLYFYWYRQILGQKVEFLVSFYNNEISEKSEIFDDQFSVERPDGSNFTLKIRSTKLEDSAMYFCASSDSGQETQYFGPGTRLLVL.

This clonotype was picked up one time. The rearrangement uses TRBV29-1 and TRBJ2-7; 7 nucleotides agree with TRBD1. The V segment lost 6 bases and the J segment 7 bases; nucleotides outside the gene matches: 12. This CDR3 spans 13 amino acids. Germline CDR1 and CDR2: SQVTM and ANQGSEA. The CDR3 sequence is CSVANGTAGEQYF. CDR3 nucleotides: TGCAGCGTCGCTAACGGGACAGCCGGAGAGCAGTACTTC.

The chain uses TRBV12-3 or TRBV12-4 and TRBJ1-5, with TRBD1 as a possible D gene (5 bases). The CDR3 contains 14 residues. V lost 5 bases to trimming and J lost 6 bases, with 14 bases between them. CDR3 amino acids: CASSSGGFTQPQHF. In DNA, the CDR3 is TGTGCCAGCAGTAGTGGGGGATTCACTCAGCCCCAGCATTTT.

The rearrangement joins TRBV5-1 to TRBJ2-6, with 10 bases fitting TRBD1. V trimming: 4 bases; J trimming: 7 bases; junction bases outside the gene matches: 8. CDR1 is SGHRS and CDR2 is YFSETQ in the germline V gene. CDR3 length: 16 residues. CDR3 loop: CASSRYRDRGANVLTF. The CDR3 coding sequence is TGCGCCAGCAGCCGCTACCGGGACAGGGGCGCCAACGTCCTGACTTTC.

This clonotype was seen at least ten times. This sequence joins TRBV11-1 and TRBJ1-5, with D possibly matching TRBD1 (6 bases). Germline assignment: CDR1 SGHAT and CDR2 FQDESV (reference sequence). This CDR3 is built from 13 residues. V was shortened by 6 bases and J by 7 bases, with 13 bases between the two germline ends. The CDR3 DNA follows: TGTGCCAGCAGTTACAGGGTGGGGCAGCCCCAGCATTTT. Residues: CASSYRVGQPQHF.

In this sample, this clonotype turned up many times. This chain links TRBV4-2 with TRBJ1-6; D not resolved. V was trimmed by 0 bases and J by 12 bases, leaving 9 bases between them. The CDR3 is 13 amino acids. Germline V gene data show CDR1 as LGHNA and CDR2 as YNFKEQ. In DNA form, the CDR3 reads TGTGCCAGCAGCCAAGACCTGTTAAGACCCCTCCACTTT. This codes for CASSQDLLRPLHF.

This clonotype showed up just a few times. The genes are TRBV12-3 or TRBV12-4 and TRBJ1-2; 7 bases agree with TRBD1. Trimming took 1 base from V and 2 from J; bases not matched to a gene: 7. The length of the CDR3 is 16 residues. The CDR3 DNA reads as TGTGCCAGCAGTTTAGAGGGGGCGCAGGGGAACTATGGCTACACCTTC. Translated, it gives CASSLEGAQGNYGYTF.

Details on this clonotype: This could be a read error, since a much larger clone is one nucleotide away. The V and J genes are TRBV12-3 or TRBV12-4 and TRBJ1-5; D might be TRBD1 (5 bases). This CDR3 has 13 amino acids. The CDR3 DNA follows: TGTGTCAGCAGTTTCCAACGACAGTCACCCCAGCATTTT. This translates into CVSSFQRQSPQHF.

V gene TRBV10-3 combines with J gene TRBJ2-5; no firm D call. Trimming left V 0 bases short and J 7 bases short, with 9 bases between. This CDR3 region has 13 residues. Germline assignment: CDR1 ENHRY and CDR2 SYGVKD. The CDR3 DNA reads TGTGCCATCAGTGAGTCCTCAGCAGGGACCCAGTACTTC. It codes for CAISESSAGTQYF.

The CDR3 DNA reads TGTGCCAGCAGCTTGGCTGGGTCCGACCCCTACGAGCAGTACTTC. Translation gives CASSLAGSDPYEQYF. V gene TRBV13 combines with J gene TRBJ2-7; D remains unclear. The CDR3 length is 15 residues. The germline CDR1 and CDR2 sequences are PRHDT and FYEKMQ (reference sequence). The V end was cut by 3 bases, the J end by 2 bases, with 14 bases between.

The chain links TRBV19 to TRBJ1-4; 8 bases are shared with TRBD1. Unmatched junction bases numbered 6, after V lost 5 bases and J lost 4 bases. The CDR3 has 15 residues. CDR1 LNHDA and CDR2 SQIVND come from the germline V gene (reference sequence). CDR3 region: CASSRQGAINEKLFF. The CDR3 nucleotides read TGTGCCAGTAGTCGCCAGGGGGCAATTAATGAAAAACTGTTTTTT.

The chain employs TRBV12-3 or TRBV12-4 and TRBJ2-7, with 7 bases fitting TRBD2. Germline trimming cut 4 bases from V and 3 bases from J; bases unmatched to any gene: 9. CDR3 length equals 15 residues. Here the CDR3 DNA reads TGTGCCAGCAGTTCACCGGGACTAAGTTTCTACGAGCAGTACTTC. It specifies CASSSPGLSFYEQYF.

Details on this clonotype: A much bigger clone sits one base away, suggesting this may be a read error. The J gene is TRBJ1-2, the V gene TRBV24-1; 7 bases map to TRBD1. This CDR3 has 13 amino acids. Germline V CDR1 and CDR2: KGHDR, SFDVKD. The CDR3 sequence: CAARDTGENGYTF. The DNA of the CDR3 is TGTGCCGCCAGGGACACAGGGGAGAATGGCTACACCTTC.

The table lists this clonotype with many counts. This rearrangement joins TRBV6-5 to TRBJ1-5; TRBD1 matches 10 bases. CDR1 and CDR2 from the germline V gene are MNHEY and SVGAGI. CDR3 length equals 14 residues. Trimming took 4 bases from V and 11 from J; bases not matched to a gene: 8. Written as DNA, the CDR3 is TGTGCCAGCAGTTCCGGGACAGGGGTCGAAGCCCAGCATTTT. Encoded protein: CASSSGTGVEAQHF.

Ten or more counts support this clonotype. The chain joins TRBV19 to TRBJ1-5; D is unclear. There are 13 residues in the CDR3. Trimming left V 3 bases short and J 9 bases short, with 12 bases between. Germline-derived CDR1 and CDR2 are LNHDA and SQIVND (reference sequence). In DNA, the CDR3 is TGTGCCAGTAGTATTAGTAAGCCTCGGCCCCAGCATTTT. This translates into CASSISKPRPQHF.

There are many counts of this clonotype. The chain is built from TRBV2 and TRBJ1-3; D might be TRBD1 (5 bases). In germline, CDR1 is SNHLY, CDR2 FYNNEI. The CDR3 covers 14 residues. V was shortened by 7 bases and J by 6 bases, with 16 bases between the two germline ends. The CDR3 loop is CASNRGGGVNTIYF. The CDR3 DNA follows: TGTGCCAGCAATCGCGGCGGGGGGGTAAACACCATATATTTT.

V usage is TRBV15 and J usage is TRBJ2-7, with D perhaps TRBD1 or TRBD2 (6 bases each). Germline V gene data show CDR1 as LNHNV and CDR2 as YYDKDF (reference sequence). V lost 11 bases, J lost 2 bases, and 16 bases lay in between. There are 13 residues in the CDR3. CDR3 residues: CAWATGAPYEQYF. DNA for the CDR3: TGTGCCTGGGCCACGGGGGCCCCCTACGAGCAGTACTTC.

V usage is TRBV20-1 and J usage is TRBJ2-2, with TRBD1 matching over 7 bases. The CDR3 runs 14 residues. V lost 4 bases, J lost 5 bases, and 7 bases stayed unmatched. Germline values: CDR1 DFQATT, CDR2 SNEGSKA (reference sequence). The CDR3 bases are TGCAGTGCTAAAGACAGGGTTGGAACCGGGGAGCTGTTTTTT. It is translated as CSAKDRVGTGELFF.

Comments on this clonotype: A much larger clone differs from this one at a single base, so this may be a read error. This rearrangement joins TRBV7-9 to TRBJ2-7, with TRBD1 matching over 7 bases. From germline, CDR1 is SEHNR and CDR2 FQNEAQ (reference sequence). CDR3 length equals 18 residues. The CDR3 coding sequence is TGTGCCAGCTTCAGCACCGGGACAGAAGGCCAAAGCTCCTACGGGCAGTACTTC. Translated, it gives CASFSTGTEGQSSYGQYF.

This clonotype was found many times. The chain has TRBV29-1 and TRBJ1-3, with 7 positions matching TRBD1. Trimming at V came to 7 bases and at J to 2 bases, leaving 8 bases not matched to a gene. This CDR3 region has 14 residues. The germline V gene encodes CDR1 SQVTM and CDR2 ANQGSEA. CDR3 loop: CSGTDRSPGNTIYF. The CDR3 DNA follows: TGCAGCGGGACGGACAGGTCCCCTGGAAACACCATATATTTT.

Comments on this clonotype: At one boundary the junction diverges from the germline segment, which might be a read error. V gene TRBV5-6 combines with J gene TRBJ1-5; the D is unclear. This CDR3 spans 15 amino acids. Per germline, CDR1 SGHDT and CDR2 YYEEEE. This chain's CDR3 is CACSLLPGWEQPQHF. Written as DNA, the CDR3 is TGTGCCTGCAGCTTGCTGCCGGGATGGGAGCAGCCCCAGCATTTT.

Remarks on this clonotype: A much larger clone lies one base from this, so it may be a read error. The CDR3, as DNA: TGCGCCAGCAGCTCCTGGCCCCCGCGAGAAAAACTGTTTTTT. It translates to CASSSWPPREKLFF. The chain couples TRBV5-1 to TRBJ1-4; D is undetermined. The CDR3 has 14 residues. Germline V lookup: CDR1 SGHRS, CDR2 YFSETQ. Trimming took off 3 bases at V and 8 bases at J, with 14 bases between the two ends.

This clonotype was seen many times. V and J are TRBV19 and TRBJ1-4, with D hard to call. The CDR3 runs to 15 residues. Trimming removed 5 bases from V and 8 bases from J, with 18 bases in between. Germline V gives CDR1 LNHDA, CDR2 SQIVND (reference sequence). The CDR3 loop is CASSPRPELREKLFF. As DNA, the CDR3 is TGTGCCAGTAGTCCCCGCCCGGAATTAAGGGAAAAACTGTTTTTT.

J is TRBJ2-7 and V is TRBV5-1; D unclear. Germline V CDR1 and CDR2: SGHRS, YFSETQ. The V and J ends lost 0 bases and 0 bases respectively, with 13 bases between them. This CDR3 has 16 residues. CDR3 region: CASSLGIGVPSYEQYF. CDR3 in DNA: TGCGCCAGCAGCTTGGGAATTGGCGTTCCCTCCTACGAGCAGTACTTC.

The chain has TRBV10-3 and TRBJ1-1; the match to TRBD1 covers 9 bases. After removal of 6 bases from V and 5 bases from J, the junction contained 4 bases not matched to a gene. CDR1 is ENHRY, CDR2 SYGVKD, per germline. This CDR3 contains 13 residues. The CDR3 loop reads CAIREQGATEAFF. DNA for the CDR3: TGTGCCATCAGGGAACAGGGGGCAACTGAAGCTTTCTTT.

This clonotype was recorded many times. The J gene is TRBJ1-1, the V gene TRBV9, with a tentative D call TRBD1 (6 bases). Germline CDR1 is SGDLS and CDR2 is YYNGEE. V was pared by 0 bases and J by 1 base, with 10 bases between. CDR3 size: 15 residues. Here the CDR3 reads CASSVDGQTNTEAFF. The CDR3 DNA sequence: TGTGCCAGCAGCGTAGATGGACAGACGAACACTGAAGCTTTCTTT. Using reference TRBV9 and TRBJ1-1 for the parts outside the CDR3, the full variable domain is DSGVTQTPKHLITATGQRVTLRCSPRSGDLSVYWYQQSLDQGLQFLIQYYNGEERAKGNILERFSAQQFPDLHSELNLSSLELGDSALYFCASSVDGQTNTEAFFGQGTRLTVV.

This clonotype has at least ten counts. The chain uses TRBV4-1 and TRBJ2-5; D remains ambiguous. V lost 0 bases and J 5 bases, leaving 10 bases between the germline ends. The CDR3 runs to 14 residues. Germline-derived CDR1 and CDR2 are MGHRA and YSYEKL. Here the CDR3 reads CASSQELSWETQYF. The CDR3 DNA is TGCGCCAGCAGCCAAGAACTATCTTGGGAGACCCAGTACTTC.

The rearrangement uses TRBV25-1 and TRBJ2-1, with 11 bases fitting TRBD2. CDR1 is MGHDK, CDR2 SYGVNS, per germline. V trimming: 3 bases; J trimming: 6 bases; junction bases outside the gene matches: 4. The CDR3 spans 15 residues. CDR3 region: CASSDGLAGFNEQFF. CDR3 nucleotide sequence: TGTGCCAGCAGTGACGGACTAGCGGGTTTCAATGAGCAGTTCTTC. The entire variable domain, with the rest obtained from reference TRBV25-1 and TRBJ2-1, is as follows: EADIYQTPRYLVIGTGKKITLECSQTMGHDKMYWYQQDPGMELHLIHYSYGVNSTEKGDLSSESTVSRIRTEHFPLTLESARPSHTSQYLCASSDGLAGFNEQFFGPGTRLTVL.